The rows below give T cell receptor beta chains drawn from one sample of a study of OX40 agonist ivuxolimab in advanced cancers. Clones were sequenced by immunoSEQ multiplex PCR, and TCRdb holds only the in-frame ones, with some missing. The sample includes some 8,000 clones, around 90% of them seen just once. The sample here was CD4+ or CD8+ T cells sorted from blood, taken in a trial of the OX40 agonist ivuxolimab. The source is an adult with an advanced solid tumor such as melanoma, head and neck, liver or kidney cancer. CDR3s include the opening cysteine and the closing phenylalanine or tryptophan.

v_call | cdr3_aa
TRBV10-2 | CATALGTEAFF
TRBV7-2 | CASSLDQAGGPQFF
TRBV5-1 | CASSGDIVQFF
TRBV18 | CASSPKARETQYF
TRBV19 | CASLPQGNTEAFF
TRBV9 | CASSTDATDTQYF
TRBV15 | CATSPLDGLYNEQFF
TRBV7-9 | CASSPPGDTQYF
TRBV10-3 | CAIVQGDGGTEAFF
TRBV6-6 | CASSAQGNTEAFF
TRBV6-5 | CASSYTTGGNQPQHF
TRBV27 | CASSPPEWRNEKLFF
TRBV7-2 | CASTQRAGGRSEQYF
TRBV29-1 | CSVLGSSNTGELFF
TRBV2 | CATLREPLNTEAFF
TRBV19 | CASSDRVTSTQYF